This T cell receptor beta chain stems from a study of vaccination and CD4 T cells after COVID-19. Cultured CD4+ T cell DNA underwent sequencing with the Oncomine TCR Beta short-read assay. DNA came from CD4+ T cells after culture. Each CDR3 protein gets one entry after TCRdb re-called the PCR reads with MiXCR. The sample carries approximately 9,500 distinct CDR3 sequences, 30% recorded once. Turning to this clonotype: Its antigen is currently unknown.

This CDR3 comprises 16 residues. J was trimmed by 5 bases and V by 1 base; bases with no gene match: 6. Germline-derived CDR1 and CDR2 are KGHSH and LQKENI. The treatment is: approximately nine-day PBMC culture with coronavirus spike peptide pools or control peptides (ViraFEST assay). These CD4+ T cells came from an unexposed donor, sampled before the COVID-19 pandemic (2011-2018). With peptide pools, ViraFEST first expanded antigen-specific T cells and afterwards sequenced their TCRs. Cultures got half-medium changes with IL-2 on days 3 and 7. The rearrangement joins TRBV18 to TRBJ2-3; 10 bases are a match to TRBD2. The sequenced sample was CD4+ T cells from blood, cultured in vitro. The TCR sequence derives from a human donor in good health. The CDR3: CASSPRSGRAGDTQYF. In nucleotides, the CDR3 is TGTGCCAGCTCACCACGAAGCGGGAGGGCCGGAGATACGCAGTATTTT. The full variable domain, with the rest looked up from reference TRBV18 and TRBJ2-3, is NAGVMQNPRHLVRRRGQEARLRCSPMKGHSHVYWYRQLPEEGLKFMVYLQKENIIDESGMPKERFSAEFPKEGPSILRIQQVVRGDSAAYFCASSPRSGRAGDTQYFGPGTRLTVL.